This entry lists 2 T cell receptor beta chains sequenced from one sample in a study of cytomegalovirus exposure and HLA in healthy donors. PCR involved 60 Vbeta and 13 Jbeta primers. The protocol was immunoSEQ multiplex PCR, while the TCRdb copy is restricted to in-frame clones and leaves out a portion. The repertoire includes some 190,000 clones, roughly 77% of them detected once, and 1.6% sits in the top ten. The sample comprised PBMCs. These receptors originate from a woman aged 50 to 60 in good health and CMV-seronegative.

The rearrangement links TRBV9 to TRBJ1-2, with 8 bases aligning to TRBD1. Germline V lookup: CDR1 SGDLS, CDR2 YYNGEE. CDR3 length: 14 residues. V trimming: 2 bases; J trimming: 2 bases; junction bases outside the gene matches: 2. The chain's CDR3 is CASSVRTGNYGYTF. The CDR3 nucleotides are TGTGCCAGCAGCGTGAGGACAGGGAACTATGGCTACACCTTC. The entire variable domain, with the rest obtained from reference TRBV9 and TRBJ1-2, is as follows: DSGVTQTPKHLITATGQRVTLRCSPRSGDLSVYWYQQSLDQGLQFLIQYYNGEERAKGNILERFSAQQFPDLHSELNLSSLELGDSALYFCASSVRTGNYGYTFGSGTRLTVV.

The gene calls are TRBV5-1 and TRBJ2-1; 10 positions match TRBD2. V dropped 3 bases and J dropped 7; count of bases not matched to a gene: 7. Germline loops: CDR1 SGHRS, CDR2 YFSETQ. This CDR3 region has 15 residues. CDR3 nucleotide sequence: TGCGCCAGCAGCTCCCGACTAGCGGGTCCTAATGAGCAGTTCTTC. The encoded protein is CASSSRLAGPNEQFF.